Following are 6 T cell receptor beta chains from one sample sequenced in a study of blood T cell repertoires in COVID-19 (TCRdb year 2020). The library was produced with the immunoSEQ multiplex PCR assay. The table was pulled from immuneACCESS by TCRdb, which kept in-frame rearrangements only. Such tables lose some clones; where checked, under half of the loss comes from unresolved V genes, and the rest has no known cause. The sample includes about half a million clones, with 70% to 90% observed a single time. The ten biggest clones cover under 4% of the sample. The sample was peripheral blood. All receptors derive from a human donor in a cohort sampled during active COVID-19.

In its sample, this clone was seen once. This sample includes further DNA sequences coding for the same CDR3. The chain links TRBV5-1 to TRBJ2-7, with a tentative D call TRBD2 (5 bases). V was clipped by 0 bases and J by 0 bases, with 10 bases between them. The CDR3 loop spans 15 amino acids. Germline V lookup: CDR1 SGHRS, CDR2 YFSETQ. DNA for the CDR3: TGCGCCAGCAGCTTGGCCGCGGGCCCCTCCTACGAGCAGTACTTC. Translating it yields CASSLAAGPSYEQYF.

The rearrangement joins TRBV19 to TRBJ2-5; 14 bases fit TRBD2. Germline V gene lookup returns CDR1 LNHDA and CDR2 SQIVND (reference sequence). The CDR3 covers 17 residues. The V and J ends lost 5 bases and 2 bases, in that order; junction bases with no gene match: 7. CDR3 residues: CASSPGLAGGVQETQYF. The CDR3 DNA is TGTGCCAGTAGTCCAGGACTAGCGGGAGGCGTACAAGAGACCCAGTACTTC.

The chain links TRBV7-2 to TRBJ2-5; D perhaps matches TRBD2 (5 bases). V lost 1 base, J lost 5 bases, and 11 bases lay in between. The CDR3 has 14 amino acids. CDR1 and CDR2 from the germline V gene are SGHTA and FQGNSA. CDR3 sequence reads: CASSLGRARETQYF. CDR3 coding DNA: TGTGCCAGCAGCTTAGGGCGGGCGCGCGAGACCCAGTACTTC. Full variable domain (missing parts from reference TRBV7-2 and TRBJ2-5): GAGVSQSPSNKVTEKGKDVELRCDPISGHTALYWYRQSLGQGLEFLIYFQGNSAPDKSGLPSDRFSAERTGGSVSTLTIQRTQQEDSAVYLCASSLGRARETQYFGPGTRLLVL.

The chain joins TRBV9 to TRBJ2-7; 8 bases agree with TRBD2. CDR1 and CDR2 (germline): SGDLS, YYNGEE. V lost 2 bases and J lost 1; bases outside the gene matches: 5. This CDR3 region has 15 residues. Here the CDR3 reads CASSVAGTRSYEQYF. The CDR3 DNA follows: TGTGCCAGCAGCGTCGCCGGGACTAGGTCCTACGAGCAGTACTTC.

This chain uses TRBV28 with TRBJ2-7; weak D call: TRBD1 (6 bases). The germline gives CDR1 MDHEN, CDR2 SYDVKM. The V end was cut by 6 bases, the J end by 4 bases, with 16 bases between. This CDR3 region has 14 residues. CDR3 sequence (DNA): TGTGCCAGCAGCGTCGCGGGCAGGGGTTACGAGCAGTACTTC. This translates into CASSVAGRGYEQYF.

This chain uses TRBV2 with TRBJ1-2; D is unclear. With 3 bases removed from V and 1 base from J, the gap between germline ends came to 12 bases. CDR1 and CDR2 from the germline V gene are SNHLY and FYNNEI. The CDR3 runs to 15 residues. Written as DNA, the CDR3 is TGTGCCAGCAGTGACATGGCAGGCATTAACTATGGCTACACCTTC. As protein: CASSDMAGINYGYTF.